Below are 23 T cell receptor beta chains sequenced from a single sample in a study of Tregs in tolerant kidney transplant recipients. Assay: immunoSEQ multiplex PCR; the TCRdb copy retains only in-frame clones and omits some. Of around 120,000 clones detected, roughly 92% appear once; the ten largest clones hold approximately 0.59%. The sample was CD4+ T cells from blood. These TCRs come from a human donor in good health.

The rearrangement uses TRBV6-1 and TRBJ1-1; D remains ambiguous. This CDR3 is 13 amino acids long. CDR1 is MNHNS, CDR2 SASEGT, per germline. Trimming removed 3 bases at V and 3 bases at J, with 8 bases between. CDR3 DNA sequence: TGTGCCAGCAGTGACCCGGGTTACACTGAAGCTTTCTTT. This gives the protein CASSDPGYTEAFF.

This chain's CDR3 is CASSPAASGRGEYEQYF. CDR3 coding DNA: TGTGCCAGCTCACCAGCGGCTAGCGGGAGAGGAGAGTACGAGCAGTACTTC. V gene TRBV18 combines with J gene TRBJ2-7, with 10 bases aligning to TRBD2. Trimming removed 2 bases from V and 4 bases from J; junction bases left unmatched: 11. The germline gives CDR1 KGHSH, CDR2 LQKENI. This CDR3 region has 17 residues.

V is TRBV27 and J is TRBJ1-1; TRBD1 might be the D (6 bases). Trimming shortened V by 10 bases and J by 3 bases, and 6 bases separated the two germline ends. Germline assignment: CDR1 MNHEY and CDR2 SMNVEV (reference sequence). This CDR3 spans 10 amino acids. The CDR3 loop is CAKGDTEAFF. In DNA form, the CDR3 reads TGTGCCAAGGGGGACACTGAAGCTTTCTTT.

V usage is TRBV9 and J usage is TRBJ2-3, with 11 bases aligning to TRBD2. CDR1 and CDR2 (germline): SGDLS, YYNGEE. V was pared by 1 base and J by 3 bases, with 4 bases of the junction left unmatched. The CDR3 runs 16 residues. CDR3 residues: CASSVPLAGGTDTQYF. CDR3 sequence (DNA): TGTGCCAGCAGCGTACCGCTAGCGGGGGGAACAGATACGCAGTATTTT.

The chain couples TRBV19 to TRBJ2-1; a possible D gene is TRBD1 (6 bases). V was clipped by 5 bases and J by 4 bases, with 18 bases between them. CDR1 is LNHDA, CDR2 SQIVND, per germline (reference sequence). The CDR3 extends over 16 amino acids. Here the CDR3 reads CASSSRGQWLYNEQFF. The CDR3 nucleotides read TGTGCCAGTAGTTCCCGCGGACAGTGGCTTTACAATGAGCAGTTCTTC. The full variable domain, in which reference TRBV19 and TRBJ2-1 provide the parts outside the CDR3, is DGGITQSPKYLFRKEGQNVTLSCEQNLNHDAMYWYRQDPGQGLRLIYYSQIVNDFQKGDIAEGYSVSREKKESFPLTVTSAQKNPTAFYLCASSSRGQWLYNEQFFGPGTRLTVL.

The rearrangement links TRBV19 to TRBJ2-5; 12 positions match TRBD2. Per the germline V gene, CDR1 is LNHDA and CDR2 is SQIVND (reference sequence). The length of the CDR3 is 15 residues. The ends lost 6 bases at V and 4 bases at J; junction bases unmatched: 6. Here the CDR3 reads CASRGLAGRLETQYF. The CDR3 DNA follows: TGTGCCAGTAGAGGACTAGCGGGAAGGTTAGAGACCCAGTACTTC.

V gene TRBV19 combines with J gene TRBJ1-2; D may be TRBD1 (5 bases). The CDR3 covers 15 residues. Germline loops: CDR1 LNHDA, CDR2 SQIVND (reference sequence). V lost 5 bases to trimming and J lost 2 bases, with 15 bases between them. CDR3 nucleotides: TGTGCCAGTAGTGTCCTAGGGGCTACAAACTATGGCTACACCTTC. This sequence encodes CASSVLGATNYGYTF.

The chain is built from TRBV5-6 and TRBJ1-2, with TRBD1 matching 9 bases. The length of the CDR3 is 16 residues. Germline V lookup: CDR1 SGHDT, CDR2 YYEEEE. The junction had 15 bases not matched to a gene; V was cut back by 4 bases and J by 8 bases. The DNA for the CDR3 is TGTGCCAGCAGCCTCCGGGACAGGGTTTACCGTAGCGGCTACACCTTC. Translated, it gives CASSLRDRVYRSGYTF. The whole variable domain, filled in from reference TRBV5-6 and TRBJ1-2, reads DAGVTQSPTHLIKTRGQQVTLRCSPKSGHDTVSWYQQALGQGPQFIFQYYEEEERQRGNFPDRFSGHQFPNYSSELNVNALLLGDSALYLCASSLRDRVYRSGYTFGSGTRLTVV.

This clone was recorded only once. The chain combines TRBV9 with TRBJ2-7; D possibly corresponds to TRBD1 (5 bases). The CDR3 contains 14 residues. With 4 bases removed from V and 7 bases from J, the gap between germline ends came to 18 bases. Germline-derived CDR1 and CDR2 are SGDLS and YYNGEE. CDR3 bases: TGTGCCAGCAGCAAGACAACGTTAGCAGGGGAGCAGTACTTC. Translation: CASSKTTLAGEQYF. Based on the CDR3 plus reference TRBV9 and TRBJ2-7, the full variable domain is DSGVTQTPKHLITATGQRVTLRCSPRSGDLSVYWYQQSLDQGLQFLIQYYNGEERAKGNILERFSAQQFPDLHSELNLSSLELGDSALYFCASSKTTLAGEQYFGPGTRLTVT.

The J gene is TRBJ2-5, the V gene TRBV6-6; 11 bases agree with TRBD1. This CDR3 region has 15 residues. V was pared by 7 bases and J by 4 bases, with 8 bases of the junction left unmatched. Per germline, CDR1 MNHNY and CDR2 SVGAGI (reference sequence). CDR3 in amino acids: CASTVDRGQGETQYF. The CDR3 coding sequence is TGTGCCAGCACCGTGGACAGGGGGCAGGGAGAGACCCAGTACTTC.

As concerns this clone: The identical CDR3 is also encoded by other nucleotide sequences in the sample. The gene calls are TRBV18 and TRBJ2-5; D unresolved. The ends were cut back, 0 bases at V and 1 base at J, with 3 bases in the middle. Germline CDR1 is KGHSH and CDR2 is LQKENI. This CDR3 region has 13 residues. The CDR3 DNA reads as TGTGCCAGCTCACCACCCGGCCAAGAGACCCAGTACTTC. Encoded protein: CASSPPGQETQYF.

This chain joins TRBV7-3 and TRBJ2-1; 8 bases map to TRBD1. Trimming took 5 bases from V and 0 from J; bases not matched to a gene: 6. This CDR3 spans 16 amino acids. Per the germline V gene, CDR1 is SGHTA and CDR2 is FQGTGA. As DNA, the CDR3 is TGTGCCAGCAGCCCCAGGACAGGGAGCTCCTACAATGAGCAGTTCTTC. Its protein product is CASSPRTGSSYNEQFF.

The CDR3 protein is CASSNQGPETQYF. CDR3 bases: TGTGCCAGCAGCAACCAGGGGCCGGAGACCCAGTACTTC. The rearrangement joins TRBV5-4 to TRBJ2-5; possible D gene TRBD1, 6 bases. Trimming pared 4 bases from V and 5 bases from J, leaving 12 bases between. The CDR3 has 13 residues. Germline V gene lookup returns CDR1 SGHNT and CDR2 YYREEE (reference sequence).

CDR3 in DNA: TGTGCCAGCAGCTTAGATCCCAGTTCCTACGAGCAGTACTTC. This sequence encodes CASSLDPSSYEQYF. This chain uses TRBV7-2 with TRBJ2-7; no reliable D call. Germline V gene data show CDR1 as SGHTA and CDR2 as FQGNSA. The V end was cut by 1 base, the J end by 1 base, with 8 bases between. The CDR3 is 14 amino acids.

CDR3 sequence reads: CASSAQGTYEQYF. The CDR3 nucleotides are TGTGCCAGCTCCGCCCAGGGGACGTACGAGCAGTACTTC. The chain employs TRBV18 and TRBJ2-7; tentative D call: TRBD1 (6 bases). The V gene's germline CDR1 is KGHSH and CDR2 LQKENI. The length of the CDR3 is 13 residues. V lost 6 bases and J lost 4, with 13 bases in between.

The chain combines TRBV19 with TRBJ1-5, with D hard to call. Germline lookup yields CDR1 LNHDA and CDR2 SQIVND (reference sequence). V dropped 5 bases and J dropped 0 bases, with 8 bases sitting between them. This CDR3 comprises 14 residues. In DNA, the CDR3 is TGTGCCAGTAGTCACGGGAATAGCAATCAGCCCCAGCATTTT. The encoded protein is CASSHGNSNQPQHF. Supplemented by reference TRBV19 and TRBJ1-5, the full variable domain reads DGGITQSPKYLFRKEGQNVTLSCEQNLNHDAMYWYRQDPGQGLRLIYYSQIVNDFQKGDIAEGYSVSREKKESFPLTVTSAQKNPTAFYLCASSHGNSNQPQHFGDGTRLSIL.

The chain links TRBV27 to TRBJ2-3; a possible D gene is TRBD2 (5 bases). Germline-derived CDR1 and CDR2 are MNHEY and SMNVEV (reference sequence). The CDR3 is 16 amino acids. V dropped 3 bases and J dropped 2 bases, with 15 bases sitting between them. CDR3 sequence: CASSLALGSHTDTQYF. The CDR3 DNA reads TGTGCCAGCAGTTTGGCCCTAGGGAGCCACACAGATACGCAGTATTTT.

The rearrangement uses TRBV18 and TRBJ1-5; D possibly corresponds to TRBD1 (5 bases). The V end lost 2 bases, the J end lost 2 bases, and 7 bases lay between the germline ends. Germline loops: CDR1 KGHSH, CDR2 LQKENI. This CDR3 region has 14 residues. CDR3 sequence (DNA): TGTGCCAGCTCACCAGCCAGGGGCAATCAGCCCCAGCATTTT. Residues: CASSPARGNQPQHF.

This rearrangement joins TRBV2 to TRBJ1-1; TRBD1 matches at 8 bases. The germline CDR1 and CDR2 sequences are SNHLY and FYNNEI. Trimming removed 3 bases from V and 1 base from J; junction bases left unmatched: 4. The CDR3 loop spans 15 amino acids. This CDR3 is CASSDQGAGNTEAFF. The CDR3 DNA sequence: TGTGCCAGCAGTGATCAGGGGGCAGGGAACACTGAAGCTTTCTTT.

The CDR3: CASSEGRRGLVAEAFF. The CDR3 DNA follows: TGTGCCAGCAGTGAAGGGCGACGAGGGCTGGTCGCTGAAGCTTTCTTT. This sequence joins TRBV6-1 and TRBJ1-1; D call uncertain. V gave up 1 base and J gave up 6 bases, with 18 bases separating them. The CDR3 totals 16 residues. Germline V gives CDR1 MNHNS, CDR2 SASEGT.

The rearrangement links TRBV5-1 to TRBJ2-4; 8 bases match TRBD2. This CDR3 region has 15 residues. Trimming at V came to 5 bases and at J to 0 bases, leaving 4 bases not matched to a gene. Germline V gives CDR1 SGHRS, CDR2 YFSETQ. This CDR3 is CASSEREIAKNIQYF. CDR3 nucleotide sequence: TGCGCCAGCAGTGAGCGGGAGATAGCCAAAAACATTCAGTACTTC.

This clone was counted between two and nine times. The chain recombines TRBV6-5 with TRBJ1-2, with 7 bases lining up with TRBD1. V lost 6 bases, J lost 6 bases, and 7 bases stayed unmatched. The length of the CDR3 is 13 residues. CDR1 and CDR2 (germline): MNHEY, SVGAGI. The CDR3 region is CASRLTGIDGYTF. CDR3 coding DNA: TGTGCCAGCAGGTTGACAGGGATTGATGGCTACACCTTC.

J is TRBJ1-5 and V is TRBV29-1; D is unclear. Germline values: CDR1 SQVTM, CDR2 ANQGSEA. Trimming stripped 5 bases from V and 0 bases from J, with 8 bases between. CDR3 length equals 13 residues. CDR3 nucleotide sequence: TGCAGCGTTATCGGGGATAGCAATCAGCCCCAGCATTTT. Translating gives CSVIGDSNQPQHF.